This is a list of T cell receptor beta chains from one sample in a study of blood T cell repertoires in COVID-19. TCRdb keeps only in-frame clones here, not all; method: immunoSEQ multiplex PCR. The sample gives 200,000 to 250,000 clones, about 92% of which show up once; around 1.2% is in the top ten. Material: peripheral blood. The origin of the receptors is a man aged 25-45 years with acute or convalescent COVID-19. Both conserved end residues are part of each CDR3. The order of the fields is V gene, J gene, clone size, D gene, CDR3 protein, CDR3 DNA. A D gene is named only where the DNA matches it firmly. For some rows the clone size is stated as once, few or many, or as a class when expanded; others skip it.

V gene: TRBV7-3
J gene: TRBJ2-5
clone size: -
D gene: TRBD2
CDR3 protein: CASSLNPGGVETQYF
CDR3 DNA: TGTGCCAGCAGCTTAAATCCGGGGGGAGTGGAGACCCAGTACTTC

V gene: TRBV19
J gene: TRBJ2-1
clone size: -
D gene: TRBD2
CDR3 protein: CASSMVAGPYNEQFF
CDR3 DNA: TGTGCCAGTAGTATGGTAGCGGGGCCATACAATGAGCAGTTCTTC

V gene: TRBV19
J gene: TRBJ1-3
clone size: -
D gene: -
CDR3 protein: CASSIRHPGREGNTIYF
CDR3 DNA: TGTGCCAGTAGTATCCGACACCCAGGCCGTGAAGGAAACACCATATATTTT

V gene: TRBV9
J gene: TRBJ1-5
clone size: -
D gene: -
CDR3 protein: CASSAAGSQPQHF
CDR3 DNA: TGTGCCAGCAGCGCCGCCGGGAGTCAGCCCCAGCATTTT

V gene: TRBV10-3
J gene: TRBJ2-7
clone size: -
D gene: TRBD1
CDR3 protein: CAINLNGQGYEQYF
CDR3 DNA: TGTGCCATCAATCTCAATGGACAGGGCTACGAGCAGTACTTC

V gene: TRBV19
J gene: TRBJ2-2
clone size: -
D gene: TRBD2
CDR3 protein: CASSIVAGGLAGELFF
CDR3 DNA: TGTGCCAGTAGTATCGTGGCGGGAGGGCTGGCCGGGGAGCTGTTTTTT

V gene: TRBV2
J gene: TRBJ1-6
clone size: -
D gene: TRBD1
CDR3 protein: CASMRDRGNSPLHF
CDR3 DNA: TGTGCCAGCATGAGGGACAGAGGTAATTCACCCCTCCACTTT

V gene: TRBV29-1
J gene: TRBJ1-2
clone size: -
D gene: -
CDR3 protein: CSVSGPIYGYTF
CDR3 DNA: TGCAGCGTGAGCGGGCCCATTTATGGCTACACCTTC

V gene: TRBV6-5
J gene: TRBJ1-1
clone size: -
D gene: -
CDR3 protein: CASSYAPGNTEAFF
CDR3 DNA: TGTGCCAGCAGTTATGCCCCCGGGAACACTGAAGCTTTCTTT

V gene: TRBV29-1
J gene: TRBJ2-3
clone size: -
D gene: -
CDR3 protein: CSASVLGGLSDTQYF
CDR3 DNA: TGCAGCGCCAGCGTGCTGGGGGGGCTTTCAGATACGCAGTATTTT

V gene: TRBV5-5
J gene: TRBJ1-5
clone size: -
D gene: TRBD1
CDR3 protein: CASSRLDRARQPQHF
CDR3 DNA: TGTGCCAGCAGCCGTCTTGACAGGGCACGACAGCCCCAGCATTTT

V gene: TRBV5-1
J gene: TRBJ2-2
clone size: -
D gene: TRBD1
CDR3 protein: CASSGQGNTGELFF
CDR3 DNA: TGCGCCAGCAGCGGACAGGGGAACACCGGGGAGCTGTTTTTT

V gene: TRBV3-1/TRBV3-2
J gene: TRBJ1-6
clone size: -
D gene: TRBD1
CDR3 protein: CASSQGGGGQLGSPLHF
CDR3 DNA: TGTGCCAGCAGCCAAGGAGGTGGGGGACAGCTTGGTTCACCCCTCCACTTT

V gene: TRBV5-1
J gene: TRBJ2-6
clone size: once
D gene: -
CDR3 protein: CASSGGHGSGANVLTF
CDR3 DNA: TGCGCCAGCAGCGGGGGACACGGCTCTGGGGCCAACGTCCTGACTTTC

V gene: TRBV10-3
J gene: TRBJ1-5
clone size: -
D gene: -
CDR3 protein: CAISGGDSNQPQHF
CDR3 DNA: TGTGCCATCAGTGGGGGGGATAGCAATCAGCCCCAGCATTTT

V gene: TRBV3-1/TRBV3-2
J gene: TRBJ2-3
clone size: -
D gene: -
CDR3 protein: CASSSSSTDTQYF
CDR3 DNA: TGTGCCAGCAGCTCGAGCAGCACAGATACGCAGTATTTT

V gene: TRBV3-1/TRBV3-2
J gene: TRBJ2-7
clone size: -
D gene: TRBD2
CDR3 protein: CATPGLAGFYSYEQYF
CDR3 DNA: TGTGCCACCCCGGGACTAGCGGGTTTCTACTCCTACGAGCAGTACTTC

V gene: TRBV18
J gene: TRBJ2-7
clone size: -
D gene: TRBD1
CDR3 protein: CASSPRTGSSYEQYF
CDR3 DNA: TGTGCCAGCTCACCTCGGACAGGGAGCTCCTACGAGCAGTACTTC

V gene: TRBV30
J gene: TRBJ1-1
clone size: once
D gene: -
CDR3 protein: CAWRGDNINTEAFF
CDR3 DNA: TGTGCCTGGAGAGGGGACAACATTAACACTGAAGCTTTCTTT

V gene: TRBV4-1
J gene: TRBJ1-2
clone size: -
D gene: -
CDR3 protein: CASSQAPTLGGYTF
CDR3 DNA: TGCGCCAGCAGCCAAGCCCCTACGTTGGGCGGCTACACCTTC

V gene: TRBV5-8
J gene: TRBJ1-4
clone size: few
D gene: TRBD1
CDR3 protein: CASSPKTGGLEKLFF
CDR3 DNA: TGTGCCAGCAGCCCGAAGACAGGGGGCCTTGAAAAACTGTTTTTT

V gene: TRBV9
J gene: TRBJ2-1
clone size: -
D gene: -
CDR3 protein: CASSVAVGPTRRGEQFF
CDR3 DNA: TGTGCCAGCAGCGTAGCTGTGGGACCCACTAGGAGGGGTGAGCAGTTCTTC

V gene: TRBV7-9
J gene: TRBJ2-5
clone size: -
D gene: TRBD2
CDR3 protein: CASSPTLAGDPGTQYF
CDR3 DNA: TGTGCCAGCAGCCCGACGTTAGCGGGGGACCCAGGGACCCAGTACTTC